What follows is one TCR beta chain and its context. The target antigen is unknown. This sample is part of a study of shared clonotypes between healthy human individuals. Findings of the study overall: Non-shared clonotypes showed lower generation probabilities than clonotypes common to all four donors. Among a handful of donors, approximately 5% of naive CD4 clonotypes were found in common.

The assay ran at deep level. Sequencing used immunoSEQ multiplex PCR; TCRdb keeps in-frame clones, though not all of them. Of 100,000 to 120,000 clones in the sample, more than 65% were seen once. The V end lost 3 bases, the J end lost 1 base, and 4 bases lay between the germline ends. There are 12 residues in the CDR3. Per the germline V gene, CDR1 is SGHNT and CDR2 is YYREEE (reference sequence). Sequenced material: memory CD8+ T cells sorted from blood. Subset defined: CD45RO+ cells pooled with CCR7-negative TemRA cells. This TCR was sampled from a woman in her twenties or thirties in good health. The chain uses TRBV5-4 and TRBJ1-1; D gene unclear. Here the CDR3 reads CASSWENTEAFF. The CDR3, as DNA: TGTGCCAGCAGCTGGGAGAACACTGAAGCTTTCTTT.